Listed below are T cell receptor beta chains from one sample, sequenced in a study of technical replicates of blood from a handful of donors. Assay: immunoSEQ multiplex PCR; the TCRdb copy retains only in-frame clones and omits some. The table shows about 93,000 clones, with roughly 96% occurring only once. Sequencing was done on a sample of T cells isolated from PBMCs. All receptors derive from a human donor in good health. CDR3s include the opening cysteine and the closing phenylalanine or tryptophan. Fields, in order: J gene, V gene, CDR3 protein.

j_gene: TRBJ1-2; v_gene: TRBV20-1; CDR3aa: CSADNLYGYTF
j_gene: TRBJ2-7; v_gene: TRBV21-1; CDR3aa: CASSKGLWANEQYF
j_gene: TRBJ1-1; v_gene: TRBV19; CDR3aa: CASSVGNTEAFF
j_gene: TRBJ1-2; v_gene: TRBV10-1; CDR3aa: CASSETLTGTHGYTF
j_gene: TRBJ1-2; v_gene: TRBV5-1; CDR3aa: CASSWQLQGYGYTF
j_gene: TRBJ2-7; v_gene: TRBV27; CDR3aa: CASSLSGPYEQYF
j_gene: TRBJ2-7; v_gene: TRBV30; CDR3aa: CAWSALAGWEQYF
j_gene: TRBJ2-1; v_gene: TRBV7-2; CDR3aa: CASSPHGAAYNEQFF
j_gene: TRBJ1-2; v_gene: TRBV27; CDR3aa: CASSAAATGSLYGYTF
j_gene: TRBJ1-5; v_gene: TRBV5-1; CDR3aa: CASSLPGQGTDQPQHF